Below are 6 T cell receptor beta chains sequenced from a single sample in a study of regulatory T cells in long-lasting Graves disease. Library construction for TCR beta used iRepertoire HTBI primers and Arm-PCR of CDR3 regions. MiXCR, run by TCRdb on the multiplex PCR reads, gives a single entry per CDR3 protein. The profile covers a few hundred thousand distinct CDR3 sequences, with 23% appearing a single time and around 24% taken by the ten largest. The time point is: persistent/refractory GD, antithyroid drugs over 5 years with positive TRAb. From PBMCs, RNA was extracted and then used to make the TCR library. The sample in question was peripheral blood mononuclear cells (PBMCs), obtained when the disease was refractory, from a patient treated with antithyroid drugs. The receptors here all came from a female donor with Graves disease.

This CDR3 reads CASSLSWGLEGLANYEQYF. CDR3 in DNA: TGTGCCAGCAGCTTATCGTGGGGATTGGAGGGACTAGCGAACTACGAGCAGTACTTC. The chain links TRBV7-9 to TRBJ2-7, with 10 bases that match TRBD2. CDR1 is SEHNR and CDR2 is FQNEAQ in the germline V gene (reference sequence). CDR3 size: 19 residues. V dropped 2 bases and J dropped 3; count of bases not matched to a gene: 16.

About this clonotype: One end of the junction fails to match germline, which may point to a read error. This rearrangement joins TRBV24-1 to TRBJ2-7; 10 bases map to TRBD1. The CDR3 is 16 amino acids. From germline, CDR1 is KGHDR and CDR2 SFDVKD. DNA for the CDR3: TGTGCCACCGGTGATAGAACGGGACAGGGGACCTACGAGCAGTACTTC. It yields the protein CATGDRTGQGTYEQYF.

This clonotype was counted at least ten times. The genes are TRBV12-3 or TRBV12-4 and TRBJ2-5; TRBD2 matches at 12 bases. The junction had 10 bases not matched to a gene; V was cut back by 6 bases and J by 5 bases. The CDR3 sequence is 16 residues long. The CDR3 DNA sequence: TGTGCCAGCAGCCGACTAGCGGGAGCATACGGGGAGACCCAGTACTTC. Translation gives CASSRLAGAYGETQYF.

This clonotype was seen repeatedly, ten times or more. The V call is TRBV27, the J call TRBJ2-7, with D uncertain. With 2 bases removed from V and 2 bases from J, the gap between germline ends came to 7 bases. The germline gives CDR1 MNHEY, CDR2 SMNVEV (reference sequence). CDR3 length: 13 amino acids. The CDR3 coding sequence is TGTGCCAGCAGTTTAGGCAGGACCTACGAGCAGTACTTC. Encoded protein: CASSLGRTYEQYF.

This clonotype was seen repeatedly, ten times or more. The chain combines TRBV12-3 or TRBV12-4 with TRBJ1-5, with 7 bases aligning to TRBD1. This CDR3 is built from 16 residues. V lost 6 bases to trimming and J lost 7 bases; unmatched junction nucleotides: 15. The DNA for the CDR3 is TGTGCCAGCAGGATAGCCGATACAGGGGTGAGGCAGCCCCAGCATTTT. Protein sequence: CASRIADTGVRQPQHF.

This clonotype has ten or more counts. V gene TRBV27 combines with J gene TRBJ2-5; D uncertain. This CDR3 comprises 15 residues. The germline V gene encodes CDR1 MNHEY and CDR2 SMNVEV (reference sequence). V lost 2 bases and J 5 bases, leaving 15 bases between the germline ends. The CDR3 loop reads CASSLGVWGMETQYF. For the CDR3, the DNA is TGTGCCAGCAGTTTAGGTGTTTGGGGAATGGAGACCCAGTACTTC.